This note documents a single T cell receptor (beta chain) sequence. These data belong to a study of blood T cell repertoires in COVID-19. Turning to the study itself: Nucleic acid was either cDNA or gDNA, and it came from T cells, B-cell-depleted T cells, or PBMCs.

It was during active infection that Seattle patients were enrolled and then longitudinally followed. Method: immunoSEQ multiplex PCR; TCRdb's copy keeps in-frame clones and lacks some. The sample holds approximately 170,000 clones, approximately 93% seen once. This CDR3 is 15 amino acids long. V gave up 1 base and J gave up 12 bases; unmatched junction bases: 12. The germline CDR1 and CDR2 sequences are LNHNV and YYDKDF (reference sequence). The sample consisted of peripheral blood. The sequence came from an older woman with COVID-19, enrolled during active disease. The chain is built from TRBV15 and TRBJ1-1; 9 bases match TRBD1. Here the CDR3 reads CATSRARQGDGRSFF. The CDR3 coding sequence is TGTGCCACCAGCAGAGCCCGACAGGGGGACGGGAGGTCTTTCTTT. The full variable domain, completed using reference TRBV15 and TRBJ1-1, is DAMVIQNPRYQVTQFGKPVTLSCSQTLNHNVMYWYQQKSSQAPKLLFHYYDKDFNNEADTPDNFQSRRPNTSFCFLDIRSPGLGDTAMYLCATSRARQGDGRSFFGQGTRLTVV.